This entry describes one T cell receptor beta chain. This clone was observed a few times. There is no known antigen for this receptor. The input lacks base qualities; no much larger clone sits a single base away. This record comes from a study of control samples from healthy donors and cancer patients (TCRdb year 2020). The library was built by means of the immunoSEQ multiplex PCR assay. TCRdb took this table from immuneACCESS and kept in-frame rearrangements with V and J called. Such tables lack part of the clones; where checked against another copy, unresolved V genes explain under half of the gap, and the rest is unexplained. Within this sample are more than 75,000 clones, with about 90% of them counted one time only. About 1.9% of the sample rests with the top ten. Input material: PBMCs. This receptor was identified in a woman between 55 and 75 years old with head and neck cancer.

The sequence in DNA is TGTGCCAGTAGTATGGGGGTCGATCTGAGGAACGAGCAGTACTTC. Its amino acids are CASSMGVDLRNEQYF. The chain joins TRBV19 to TRBJ2-7; the D gene could be either TRBD1 or TRBD2, each agreeing at 5 bases. Based on the germline V gene (reference sequence), the CDR1 and CDR2 sequences are LNHDA and SQIVND. The CDR3 sequence holds 15 residues, the cysteine and phenylalanine included. The only DNA kept is the CDR3, 45 bases in frame from the first base. The junction shows trimming of 3 bases on V and 5 bases on J, plus 17 bases between the germline ends.